The 29 T cell receptor beta chains reported below all come from one sample, sequenced in a study of shared clonotypes between healthy human individuals. Repertoires were generated with immunoSEQ multiplex PCR, while TCRdb's copy carries only in-frame clones and drops some. The sample records 950,000 to 1,200,000 clones, approximately 80% being singletons. The sample comprised memory CD4+ T cells from PBMCs. Subset: CD45RA-negative fraction. These receptor sequences come from a young man in good health. Some clones in this sample may be carry-over from other donors' samples.

This rearrangement joins TRBV7-9 to TRBJ2-1; 11 positions match TRBD2. Germline-derived CDR1 and CDR2 are SEHNR and FQNEAQ (reference sequence). The CDR3 is made up of 17 amino acids. The V gene end was trimmed by 1 base and the J gene end by 5 bases; junction bases not matched to a gene: 7. The CDR3 sequence: CASSLVPSGRPNNEQFF. The CDR3 nucleotides read TGTGCCAGCAGCTTAGTACCTAGCGGGAGGCCCAACAATGAGCAGTTCTTC.

This chain joins TRBV2 and TRBJ2-2; D unresolved. The V end was cut by 7 bases, the J end by 6 bases, with 9 bases between. Germline V gene data show CDR1 as SNHLY and CDR2 as FYNNEI. The CDR3 sequence is 12 residues long. CDR3 residues: CASNLDAGELFF. The CDR3 nucleotides are TGTGCCAGCAATCTCGACGCCGGGGAGCTGTTTTTT.

V usage is TRBV7-2 and J usage is TRBJ2-1; D might be TRBD1 or TRBD2, each matching 5 bases. Trimming removed 1 base from V and 4 bases from J, with 11 bases in between. The germline V gene has CDR1 SGHTA and CDR2 FQGNSA. CDR3 length equals 15 residues. This chain's CDR3 is CASSLVRDLYNEQFF. The CDR3 DNA is TGTGCCAGCAGCTTAGTCAGGGACCTTTACAATGAGCAGTTCTTC. Filled out from reference TRBV7-2 and TRBJ2-1, the complete variable domain reads GAGVSQSPSNKVTEKGKDVELRCDPISGHTALYWYRQSLGQGLEFLIYFQGNSAPDKSGLPSDRFSAERTGGSVSTLTIQRTQQEDSAVYLCASSLVRDLYNEQFFGPGTRLTVL.

J is TRBJ2-4 and V is TRBV6-1; 8 positions match TRBD1. The CDR3 runs 12 residues. CDR1 and CDR2 (germline): MNHNS, SASEGT. V trimming: 7 bases; J trimming: 6 bases; junction bases outside the gene matches: 2. CDR3 nucleotides: TGTGCCAGCAAAACAGGGGGAAACATTCAGTACTTC. Protein sequence: CASKTGGNIQYF.

Concerning this clone: The germline gene is not matched at one end of the junction; a read error may be the cause. The rearrangement joins TRBV5-6 to TRBJ2-2, with 9 bases aligning to TRBD1. This CDR3 region has 16 residues. The germline V gene encodes CDR1 SGHDT and CDR2 YYEEEE. The CDR3 DNA reads as TGTGCCAGCAGCCGGGCGGGGACAGGGAACGCCGGGGAGCTGTTTTTT. Translation gives CASSRAGTGNAGELFF.

Regarding this clone: This specimen includes other DNA sequences encoding the same CDR3. This chain uses TRBV29-1 with TRBJ2-3, with 8 bases aligning to TRBD1. The germline CDR1 and CDR2 sequences are SQVTM and ANQGSEA. This CDR3 has 13 residues. V shed 7 bases, J shed 1 base, and the junction held 4 bases outside the gene matches. The CDR3, as DNA: TGCAGCGGCGACAGGGGCGGCACAGATACGCAGTATTTT. This sequence encodes CSGDRGGTDTQYF.

CDR3 amino acids: CASSPSQNAYEQYF. CDR3 sequence (DNA): TGTGCCAGCTCCCCGAGTCAAAACGCCTACGAGCAGTACTTC. This chain joins TRBV18 and TRBJ2-7; D is uncertain. The CDR3 is 14 residues long. V gave up 6 bases and J gave up 2 bases, with 14 bases separating them. The germline V gene has CDR1 KGHSH and CDR2 LQKENI.

This rearrangement joins TRBV28 to TRBJ2-1, with TRBD2 matching 7 bases. Germline values: CDR1 MDHEN, CDR2 SYDVKM. V shed 5 bases, J shed 15 bases, and the junction held 10 bases outside the gene matches. The CDR3 contains 12 residues. The CDR3 nucleotides are TGTGCCAGCAGTGGTGAAAGCGGGGTGGCGTTCTTC. It codes for CASSGESGVAFF.

As to this clone: It may be a read error: a sequence one base away is much more abundant. This sample includes further DNA sequences coding for the same CDR3. The chain links TRBV7-3 to TRBJ2-1; D not resolved. CDR3 length: 11 residues. V lost 5 bases to trimming and J lost 5 bases, with 4 bases between them. Germline V gene sequence: CDR1 SGHTA, CDR2 FQGTGA. CDR3 sequence reads: CASSDNNEQFF. The CDR3 nucleotides read TGTGCCAGCAGCGACAACAATGAGCAGTTCTTC.

The chain uses TRBV13 and TRBJ1-1; D is undetermined. With 1 base removed from V and 0 bases from J, the gap between germline ends came to 9 bases. Germline V lookup: CDR1 PRHDT, CDR2 FYEKMQ (reference sequence). The CDR3 spans 15 residues. CDR3 sequence (DNA): TGTGCCAGCAGCTTAGAGACGGAATTGAACACTGAAGCTTTCTTT. This translates into CASSLETELNTEAFF.

This clone was detected ten times or more. This CDR3 is also generated by other DNA sequences in the sample. This chain links TRBV15 with TRBJ1-3; D gene unclear. The CDR3 runs 14 residues. Trimming shortened V by 0 bases and J by 0 bases, and 3 bases separated the two germline ends. Germline values: CDR1 LNHNV, CDR2 YYDKDF (reference sequence). The CDR3 sequence is CATSRESSGNTIYF. The CDR3 nucleotides read TGTGCCACCAGCAGAGAGAGCTCTGGAAACACCATATATTTT.

The rearrangement links TRBV11-2 to TRBJ1-1, with D maybe TRBD1 (5 bases). Trimming took 3 bases from V and 8 from J, leaving 16 bases between them. CDR1 and CDR2 (germline): SGHAT, FQNNGV. The CDR3 is made up of 14 amino acids. The chain's CDR3 is CASSFKGQSLEAFF. The CDR3 DNA sequence: TGTGCCAGCAGCTTCAAGGGGCAGAGCTTAGAAGCTTTCTTT.

Concerning this clone: Additional DNA sequences in this sample encode the identical CDR3. This rearrangement joins TRBV6-5 to TRBJ2-7, with no clear D. Trimming left V 0 bases short and J 2 bases short, with 5 bases between. Per germline, CDR1 MNHEY and CDR2 SVGAGI. The CDR3 spans 13 residues. The CDR3 sequence is CASSYSGTYEQYF. The CDR3 DNA reads as TGTGCCAGCAGTTACTCAGGAACCTACGAGCAGTACTTC.

The chain recombines TRBV7-7 with TRBJ2-1, with D perhaps matching TRBD1 or TRBD2 (5 bases each). Germline V CDR1 and CDR2: SSHAT, FNYEAQ (reference sequence). Trimming took 3 bases from V and 15 from J, leaving 18 bases between them. The CDR3 spans 13 residues. The CDR3 loop is CASSFGPGRALFF. The CDR3 DNA sequence: TGTGCCAGCAGCTTTGGTCCGGGACGTGCTCTGTTCTTC.

The gene calls are TRBV28 and TRBJ1-5; 12 bases align to TRBD1. After removal of 4 bases from V and 8 bases from J, the junction contained 6 bases not matched to a gene. The CDR3 sequence is 15 residues long. Per germline, CDR1 MDHEN and CDR2 SYDVKM. The CDR3 coding sequence is TGTGCCAGCAGTTCAGGGGGACAGGGGGCTGAGCCCCAGCATTTT. Its translation: CASSSGGQGAEPQHF.

The gene calls are TRBV5-1 and TRBJ2-7, with 9 positions matching TRBD1. The CDR3 consists of 14 residues. The V gene's germline CDR1 is SGHRS and CDR2 YFSETQ. Trimming at V came to 4 bases and at J to 3 bases, leaving 5 bases not matched to a gene. This CDR3 is CASSPGTGFYEQYF. The CDR3 nucleotides are TGCGCCAGCAGCCCCGGGACAGGGTTCTACGAGCAGTACTTC. Filled out from reference TRBV5-1 and TRBJ2-7, the complete variable domain reads KAGVTQTPRYLIKTRGQQVTLSCSPISGHRSVSWYQQTPGQGLQFLFEYFSETQRNKGNFPGRFSGRQFSNSRSEMNVSTLELGDSALYLCASSPGTGFYEQYFGPGTRLTVT.

The chain uses TRBV19 and TRBJ2-2; the D gene is possibly TRBD1 (6 bases). Germline V gene data show CDR1 as LNHDA and CDR2 as SQIVND (reference sequence). V lost 5 bases, J lost 6 bases, and 13 bases lay in between. The CDR3 is 14 residues long. The CDR3 region has the DNA TGTGCCAGTAGTCGCAGGGGAAAGCCCGGGGAGCTGTTTTTT. Encoded protein: CASSRRGKPGELFF.

This clone was seen more than once but under ten times. This rearrangement joins TRBV5-1 to TRBJ2-2, with 14 bases that match TRBD2. Germline CDR1 is SGHRS and CDR2 is YFSETQ. The V segment lost 6 bases and the J segment 4 bases; nucleotides outside the gene matches: 5. The CDR3 spans 16 residues. The CDR3 spells CASTRLAGGGTGELFF. As DNA, the CDR3 is TGCGCCAGCACCCGACTAGCGGGAGGGGGCACCGGGGAGCTGTTTTTT.

The DNA for the CDR3 is TGTGCCAGCAGCAGGGGAGGGAGCAATCAGCCCCAGCATTTT. Its translation is CASSRGGSNQPQHF. This chain links TRBV28 with TRBJ1-5; D possibly corresponds to TRBD1 (6 bases). Trimming left V 6 bases short and J 1 base short, with 10 bases between. Germline V gene sequence: CDR1 MDHEN, CDR2 SYDVKM. This CDR3 has 14 amino acids.

The chain uses TRBV27 and TRBJ1-2; D perhaps matches TRBD1 (6 bases). Germline loops: CDR1 MNHEY, CDR2 SMNVEV (reference sequence). This CDR3 contains 14 residues. V was pared by 5 bases and J by 4 bases, with 14 bases between. CDR3 DNA sequence: TGTGCCAGCAGTCCGACAGGTTTGGGCTATGGCTACACCTTC. It is translated as CASSPTGLGYGYTF.

The gene calls are TRBV11-3 and TRBJ2-5, with a tentative D call TRBD2 (6 bases). Germline CDR1 is SGHNT and CDR2 is YENEEA. The CDR3 extends over 12 amino acids. V shed 8 bases and J shed 5 bases, with 12 bases lying between them. The CDR3 region has the DNA TGTGCCAGCTCGCGGGATCAGGAGACCCAGTACTTC. Translating it yields CASSRDQETQYF.

This clone was detected many times. The chain links TRBV7-9 to TRBJ2-3, with D uncertain. Per germline, CDR1 SEHNR and CDR2 FQNEAQ (reference sequence). The V and J ends lost 5 bases and 3 bases respectively, with 12 bases between them. The CDR3 runs to 14 residues. The CDR3 bases are TGTGCCAGCAGCGTTTCGGCGTCGACAGATACGCAGTATTTT. It yields the protein CASSVSASTDTQYF.

This chain links TRBV6-1 with TRBJ1-5; D perhaps matches TRBD1 (6 bases). CDR1 and CDR2 (germline): MNHNS, SASEGT. The ends were cut back, 2 bases at V and 0 bases at J, with 11 bases in the middle. This CDR3 spans 16 amino acids. The CDR3 DNA follows: TGTGCCAGCAGTGAATTCTGGGGGGCTAGCAATCAGCCCCAGCATTTT. Translated: CASSEFWGASNQPQHF.

V usage is TRBV6-1 and J usage is TRBJ2-3; 7 bases agree with TRBD2. The CDR3 spans 14 residues. CDR1 MNHNS and CDR2 SASEGT come from the germline V gene. V dropped 8 bases and J dropped 6; count of bases not matched to a gene: 11. CDR3 nucleotide sequence: TGTGCCAGCGGGGGGGAGTCTCCTCCGGATACGCAGTATTTT. Protein product: CASGGESPPDTQYF.

V usage is TRBV4-1 and J usage is TRBJ1-2; possible D gene TRBD1, 6 bases. Trimming took off 4 bases at V and 14 bases at J, with 17 bases between the two ends. The CDR3 extends over 12 amino acids. Per the germline V gene, CDR1 is MGHRA and CDR2 is YSYEKL. CDR3 coding DNA: TGCGCCAGCAGCCTACCACAGGGAAGGCGGACCTTC. Its translation: CASSLPQGRRTF.

This chain joins TRBV4-2 and TRBJ2-7, with D perhaps given as TRBD1 or TRBD2 (5 bases each). The length of the CDR3 is 14 residues. V gave up 4 bases and J gave up 2 bases, with 12 bases separating them. Germline CDR1 reads LGHNA; CDR2 reads YNFKEQ. CDR3 bases: TGTGCCAGCAGCCGACGGGACCGACCCTACGAGCAGTACTTC. Protein: CASSRRDRPYEQYF.

The V and J genes are TRBV7-9 and TRBJ2-1; weak D call: TRBD1 (5 bases). Trimming stripped 5 bases from V and 3 bases from J, with 14 bases between. Germline assignment: CDR1 SEHNR and CDR2 FQNEAQ (reference sequence). CDR3 length equals 15 residues. The CDR3 DNA reads TGTGCCAGCAGCCAGGGCAGCTTTGGCTACAATGAGCAGTTCTTC. Amino acids: CASSQGSFGYNEQFF.

This chain's CDR3 is CASSIGTSSVYRELFF. In DNA, the CDR3 is TGTGCCAGTAGTATCGGGACTAGCTCAGTTTACCGGGAGCTGTTTTTT. This sequence joins TRBV19 and TRBJ2-2; TRBD2 aligns across 9 bases. Germline V lookup: CDR1 LNHDA, CDR2 SQIVND (reference sequence). The V and J ends lost 3 bases and 9 bases, in that order; junction bases with no gene match: 11. This CDR3 is built from 16 residues.

This sequence joins TRBV28 and TRBJ2-5; D may correspond to TRBD1 or TRBD2 (6 bases each). The CDR3 is 15 amino acids. Germline V gene lookup returns CDR1 MDHEN and CDR2 SYDVKM. Trimming shortened V by 5 bases and J by 6 bases, and 19 bases separated the two germline ends. Written as DNA, the CDR3 is TGTGCCAGCAGTGCCACCGGGGGCAAGGGAAAGACCCAGTACTTC. Protein: CASSATGGKGKTQYF.